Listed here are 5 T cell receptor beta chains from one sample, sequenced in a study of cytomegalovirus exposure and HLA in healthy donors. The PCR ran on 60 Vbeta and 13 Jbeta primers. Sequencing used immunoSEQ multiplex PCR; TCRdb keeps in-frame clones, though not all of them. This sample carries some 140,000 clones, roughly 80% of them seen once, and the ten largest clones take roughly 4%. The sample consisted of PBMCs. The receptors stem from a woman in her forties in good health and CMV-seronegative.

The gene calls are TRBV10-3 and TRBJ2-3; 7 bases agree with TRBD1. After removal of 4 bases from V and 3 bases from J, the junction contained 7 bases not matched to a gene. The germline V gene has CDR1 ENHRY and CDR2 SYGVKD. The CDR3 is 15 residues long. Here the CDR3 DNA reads TGTGCCATCAGTGGTACAGACAGGGCGACAGATACGCAGTATTTT. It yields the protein CAISGTDRATDTQYF.

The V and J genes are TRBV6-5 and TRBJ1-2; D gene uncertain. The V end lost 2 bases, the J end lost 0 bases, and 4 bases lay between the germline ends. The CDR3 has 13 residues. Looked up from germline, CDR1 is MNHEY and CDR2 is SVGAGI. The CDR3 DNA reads TGTGCCAGCAGTTACGAGGCTAACTATGGCTACACCTTC. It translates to CASSYEANYGYTF.

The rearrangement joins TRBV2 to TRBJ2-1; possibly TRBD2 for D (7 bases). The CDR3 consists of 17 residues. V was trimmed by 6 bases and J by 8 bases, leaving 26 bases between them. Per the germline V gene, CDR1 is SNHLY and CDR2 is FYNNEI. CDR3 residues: CASSLLMAGAFVDEQFF. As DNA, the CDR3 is TGTGCCAGCAGCTTACTCATGGCGGGGGCCTTTGTGGATGAGCAGTTCTTC.

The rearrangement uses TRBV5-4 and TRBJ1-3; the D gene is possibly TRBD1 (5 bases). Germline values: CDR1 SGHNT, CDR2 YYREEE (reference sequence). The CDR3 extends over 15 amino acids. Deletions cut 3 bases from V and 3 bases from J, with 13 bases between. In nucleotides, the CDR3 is TGTGCCAGCAGCTGGGGCACGGGGGATGGAAACACCATATATTTT. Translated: CASSWGTGDGNTIYF. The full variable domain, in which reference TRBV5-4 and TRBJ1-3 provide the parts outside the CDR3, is ETGVTQSPTHLIKTRGQQVTLRCSSQSGHNTVSWYQQALGQGPQFIFQYYREEENGRGNFPPRFSGLQFPNYSSELNVNALELDDSALYLCASSWGTGDGNTIYFGEGSWLTVV.

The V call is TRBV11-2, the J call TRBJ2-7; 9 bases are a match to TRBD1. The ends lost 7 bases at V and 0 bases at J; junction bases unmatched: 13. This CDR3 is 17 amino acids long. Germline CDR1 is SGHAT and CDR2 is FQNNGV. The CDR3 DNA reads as TGTGCCAGCATCCTACAGGGGGCCCACGGGGCCTCCTACGAGCAGTACTTC. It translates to CASILQGAHGASYEQYF.